Below are 22 T cell receptor beta chains sequenced from a single sample in a study of T cell responses to AZD1222 COVID-19 vaccine. Only in-frame clones appear in the TCRdb table, and some are missing; sequencing was by immunoSEQ multiplex PCR. Of fewer than 180,000 clones in the sample, 94% were seen once. The sample here was peripheral blood, taken on day 0 of AZD1222 vaccination. The origin of the receptors is an adult in good health.

The V call is TRBV6-5, the J call TRBJ2-1; no clear D. Deletions cut 5 bases from V and 4 bases from J, with 9 bases between. The CDR3 contains 13 residues. CDR1 is MNHEY, CDR2 SVGAGI, per germline. The CDR3 bases are TGTGCCAGCAGTATAGAGAATTACAATGAGCAGTTCTTC. It codes for CASSIENYNEQFF.

The gene calls are TRBV6-6 and TRBJ1-4; the D is unclear. The CDR3 is made up of 12 amino acids. Looked up from germline, CDR1 is MNHNY and CDR2 is SVGAGI (reference sequence). Trimming cost V 5 bases and J 7 bases, with 8 bases left between them. The CDR3 coding sequence is TGTGCCAGCAGTCGCCCGGTTGAAAAACTGTTTTTT. Protein product: CASSRPVEKLFF.

This chain uses TRBV11-2 with TRBJ2-2; TRBD1 matches at 8 bases. J was trimmed by 4 bases and V by 2 bases; bases with no gene match: 3. Germline loops: CDR1 SGHAT, CDR2 FQNNGV. The CDR3 totals 15 residues. The CDR3: CASSLPTGGTGELFF. In DNA, the CDR3 is TGTGCCAGCAGCTTACCCACAGGGGGCACCGGGGAGCTGTTTTTT.

This chain joins TRBV10-1 and TRBJ2-4; the D call may be TRBD1 or TRBD2 (5 bases each). The CDR3 has 16 amino acids. Trimming cost V 7 bases and J 0 bases, with 16 bases left between them. Germline V gene sequence: CDR1 WNHNN, CDR2 SYGVQD (reference sequence). CDR3 region: CASNTGTGIAKNIQYF. CDR3 DNA: TGCGCCAGCAACACCGGGACGGGCATAGCCAAAAACATTCAGTACTTC.

The V and J genes are TRBV4-1 and TRBJ1-1; D is uncertain. The germline V gene encodes CDR1 MGHRA and CDR2 YSYEKL. V lost 0 bases and J 8 bases, leaving 13 bases between the germline ends. The CDR3 contains 14 residues. CDR3 bases: TGCGCCAGCAGCCAAGATAGCCTCGCGGCAGAAGCTTTCTTT. This encodes CASSQDSLAAEAFF.

The CDR3 nucleotides are TGTGCCAGCAGCTTAGGGAGCGGGAGGGCAATTTCTTACGAGCAGTACGTC. Its protein is CASSLGSGRAISYEQYV. The chain recombines TRBV7-8 with TRBJ2-7; 10 nucleotides align to TRBD2. Germline CDR1 SGHVS, CDR2 FQNEAQ. J lost 4 bases, V lost 1 base, and 10 bases had no gene match. CDR3 length equals 17 residues.

The rearrangement joins TRBV4-1 to TRBJ1-5; D is ambiguous. Germline CDR1 reads MGHRA; CDR2 reads YSYEKL. V was cut by 6 bases and J by 4 bases, with 10 bases left in between. There are 13 residues in the CDR3. Written as DNA, the CDR3 is TGCGCCAGCAGTTTTAATGAAAATCAGCCCCAGCATTTT. Amino acid sequence: CASSFNENQPQHF.

This chain joins TRBV5-1 and TRBJ1-6, with 7 bases identical to TRBD1. CDR1 is SGHRS, CDR2 YFSETQ, per germline. The CDR3 contains 15 residues. Germline trimming cut 0 bases from V and 8 bases from J; bases unmatched to any gene: 5. The chain's CDR3 is CASSLDRTGDSPLHF. Written as DNA, the CDR3 is TGCGCCAGCAGCTTGGATCGGACAGGAGATTCACCCCTCCACTTT.

The chain employs TRBV27 and TRBJ1-5, with a tentative D call TRBD1 (6 bases). The CDR3 length is 13 residues. Trimming pared 8 bases from V and 7 bases from J, leaving 15 bases between. Germline-derived CDR1 and CDR2 are MNHEY and SMNVEV (reference sequence). The CDR3 DNA reads TGTGCCAGCCAAGAGGGGGTATACCAGCCCCAGCATTTT. This codes for CASQEGVYQPQHF.

The chain carries TRBV14 and TRBJ1-6, with 10 positions matching TRBD1. Germline CDR1 SGHDN, CDR2 FVKESK. The V gene end was trimmed by 4 bases and the J gene end by 7 bases; junction bases not matched to a gene: 4. The CDR3 extends over 15 amino acids. The CDR3 loop is CASSRPGQGNSPLHF. CDR3 nucleotides: TGTGCCAGCAGCCGACCGGGACAGGGGAATTCACCCCTCCACTTT. Looking up the rest from reference TRBV14 and TRBJ1-6 gives the full variable domain: EAGVTQFPSHSVIEKGQTVTLRCDPISGHDNLYWYRRVMGKEIKFLLHFVKESKQDESGMPNNRFLAERTGGTYSTLKVQPAELEDSGVYFCASSRPGQGNSPLHFGNGTRLTVT.

J is TRBJ2-1 and V is TRBV5-6, with 9 bases that match TRBD2. With V trimmed by 4 bases and J by 8 bases, 10 bases remained unmatched. CDR1 is SGHDT and CDR2 is YYEEEE in the germline V gene. The CDR3 has 15 residues. In nucleotides, the CDR3 is TGTGCCAGCAGCCAGGGGCGGGGGGGCCTCTATGAGCAGTTCTTC. As protein: CASSQGRGGLYEQFF. The full variable domain, with the rest looked up from reference TRBV5-6 and TRBJ2-1, is DAGVTQSPTHLIKTRGQQVTLRCSPKSGHDTVSWYQQALGQGPQFIFQYYEEEERQRGNFPDRFSGHQFPNYSSELNVNALLLGDSALYLCASSQGRGGLYEQFFGPGTRLTVL.

This clone was observed a handful of times. The chain couples TRBV5-4 to TRBJ2-7, with D unresolved. The V end was cut by 0 bases, the J end by 3 bases, with 7 bases between. Germline V CDR1 and CDR2: SGHNT, YYREEE (reference sequence). There are 13 residues in the CDR3. The CDR3 region is CASSLGASYEQYV. CDR3 in DNA: TGTGCCAGCAGCTTGGGAGCGAGCTACGAGCAGTACGTC.

This chain links TRBV28 with TRBJ1-1; D is perhaps TRBD1 (5 bases). Between the trimmed V and J ends, which lost 2 bases and 5 bases, there was a span of 12 bases. The CDR3 is 14 residues long. Germline values: CDR1 MDHEN, CDR2 SYDVKM. This CDR3 is CASSLRSGGTEAFF. Here the CDR3 DNA reads TGTGCCAGCAGTTTACGATCGGGGGGGACTGAAGCTTTCTTT.

The genes are TRBV27 and TRBJ1-1; 10 bases agree with TRBD1. This CDR3 is 15 amino acids long. Per germline, CDR1 MNHEY and CDR2 SMNVEV (reference sequence). V trimming: 2 bases; J trimming: 4 bases; junction bases outside the gene matches: 4. CDR3 nucleotide sequence: TGTGCCAGCAGTTTAGGACAGGGGGTTGGCACTGAAGCTTTCTTT. Translating it yields CASSLGQGVGTEAFF.

J is TRBJ2-7 and V is TRBV11-1; no definite D call. CDR1 and CDR2 (germline): SGHAT, FQDESV (reference sequence). Trimming removed 1 base from V and 2 bases from J, with 9 bases in between. The CDR3 consists of 14 residues. The chain's CDR3 is CASSLDPGTYEQYV. CDR3 DNA sequence: TGTGCCAGCAGCTTAGATCCAGGCACCTACGAGCAGTACGTC.

The CDR3 reads CASRSGGDEQYV. The CDR3 coding sequence is TGTGCCAGCCGCTCGGGGGGGGACGAGCAGTACGTC. V usage is TRBV7-8 and J usage is TRBJ2-7, with 8 bases lining up with TRBD2. This CDR3 contains 12 residues. After removal of 8 bases from V and 5 bases from J, the junction contained 5 bases not matched to a gene. Germline CDR1 is SGHVS and CDR2 is FQNEAQ.

V and J are TRBV10-2 and TRBJ1-1; TRBD1 agrees at 9 bases. Trimming at V came to 4 bases and at J to 4 bases, leaving 4 bases not matched to a gene. The germline CDR1 and CDR2 sequences are WSHSY and SAAADI. The CDR3 is 14 amino acids. The CDR3 DNA is TGCGCCAGCAGTGGTGTGACAGGGGGCACTGAAGCTTTCTTT. It specifies CASSGVTGGTEAFF.

The chain has TRBV7-9 and TRBJ2-1; TRBD1 matches 8 bases. J was trimmed by 5 bases and V by 5 bases; bases with no gene match: 5. CDR3 length equals 14 residues. Germline values: CDR1 SEHNR, CDR2 FQNEAQ (reference sequence). The CDR3 bases are TGTGCCAGCAGCCGACAGGGGTCCCACAATGAGCAGTTCTTC. Translating gives CASSRQGSHNEQFF. Full variable domain (rest looked up from reference TRBV7-9 and TRBJ2-1): DTGVSQNPRHKITKRGQNVTFRCDPISEHNRLYWYRQTLGQGPEFLTYFQNEAQLEKSRLLSDRFSAERPKGSFSTLEIQRTEQGDSAMYLCASSRQGSHNEQFFGPGTRLTVL.

The genes are TRBV4-2 and TRBJ1-1, with a weak D call TRBD1 (6 bases). The CDR3 consists of 16 residues. Trimming pared 1 base from V and 3 bases from J, leaving 15 bases between. Germline V gene sequence: CDR1 LGHNA, CDR2 YNFKEQ. The CDR3 spells CASSQALNRVYTEAFF. In nucleotides, the CDR3 is TGTGCCAGCAGCCAAGCCCTAAACAGGGTCTACACTGAAGCTTTCTTT.

Here the CDR3 reads CASSLSRTLRNTIYF. The CDR3 DNA reads as TGTGCCAGCAGTTTATCCAGGACCCTAAGGAACACCATATATTTT. V gene TRBV28 combines with J gene TRBJ1-3; the D is unclear. This CDR3 comprises 15 residues. In germline, CDR1 is MDHEN, CDR2 SYDVKM. The V gene lost 1 base and the J gene lost 7 bases, with 14 bases spanning the gap.

The V call is TRBV3-1 (or the pseudogene TRBV3-2), the J call TRBJ1-2, with 8 positions matching TRBD1. From germline, CDR1 is LGHDT and CDR2 YNNKEL (reference sequence). The CDR3 runs 17 residues. After removal of 0 bases from V and 6 bases from J, the junction contained 12 bases not matched to a gene. CDR3 protein: CASSQEGFGTGDNGYTF. In DNA, the CDR3 is TGTGCCAGCAGCCAAGAAGGCTTCGGGACAGGCGATAATGGCTACACCTTC.

The chain has TRBV5-1 and TRBJ1-1, with D perhaps TRBD1 (6 bases). The germline V and J ends were trimmed by 2 bases and 6 bases, with 14 bases remaining between them. The CDR3 contains 14 residues. Germline V gene lookup returns CDR1 SGHRS and CDR2 YFSETQ. The CDR3 sequence is CASSLWGQDAEAFF. The CDR3 nucleotides read TGCGCCAGCAGCTTATGGGGGCAGGACGCTGAAGCTTTCTTT.